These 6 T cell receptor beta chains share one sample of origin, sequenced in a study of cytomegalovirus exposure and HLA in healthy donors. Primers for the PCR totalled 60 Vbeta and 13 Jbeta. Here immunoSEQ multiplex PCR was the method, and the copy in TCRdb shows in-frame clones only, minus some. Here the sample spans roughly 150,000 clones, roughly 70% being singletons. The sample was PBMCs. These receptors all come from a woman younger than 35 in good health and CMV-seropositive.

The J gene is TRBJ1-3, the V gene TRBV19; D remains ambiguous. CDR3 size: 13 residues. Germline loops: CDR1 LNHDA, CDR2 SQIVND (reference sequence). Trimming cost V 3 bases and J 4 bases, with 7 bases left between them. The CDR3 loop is CASSIARGNTIYF. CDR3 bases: TGTGCCAGTAGTATTGCCAGGGGAAACACCATATATTTT.

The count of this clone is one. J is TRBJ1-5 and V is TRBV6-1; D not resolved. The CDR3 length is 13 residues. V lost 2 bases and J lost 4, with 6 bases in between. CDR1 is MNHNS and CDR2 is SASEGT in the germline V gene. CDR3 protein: CASSEWRNQPQHF. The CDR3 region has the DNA TGTGCCAGCAGTGAATGGCGGAATCAGCCCCAGCATTTT.

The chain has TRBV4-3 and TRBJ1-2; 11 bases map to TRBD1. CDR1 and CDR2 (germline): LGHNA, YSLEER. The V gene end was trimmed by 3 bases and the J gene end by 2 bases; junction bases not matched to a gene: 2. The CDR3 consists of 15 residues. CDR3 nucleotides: TGCGCCAGCAGCCAGAGGACAGGGGGCAACTATGGCTACACCTTC. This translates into CASSQRTGGNYGYTF.

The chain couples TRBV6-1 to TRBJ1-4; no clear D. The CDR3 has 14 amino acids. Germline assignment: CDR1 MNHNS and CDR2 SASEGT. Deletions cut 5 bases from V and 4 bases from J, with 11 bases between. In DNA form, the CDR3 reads TGTGCCAGCAGTTTGGGCATAGGTAATGAAAAACTGTTTTTT. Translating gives CASSLGIGNEKLFF.

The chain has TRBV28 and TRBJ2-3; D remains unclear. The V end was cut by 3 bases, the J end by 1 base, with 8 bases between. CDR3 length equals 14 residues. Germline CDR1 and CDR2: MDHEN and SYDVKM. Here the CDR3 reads CASSFVAGTDTQYF. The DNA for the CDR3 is TGTGCCAGCAGTTTTGTAGCTGGCACAGATACGCAGTATTTT.

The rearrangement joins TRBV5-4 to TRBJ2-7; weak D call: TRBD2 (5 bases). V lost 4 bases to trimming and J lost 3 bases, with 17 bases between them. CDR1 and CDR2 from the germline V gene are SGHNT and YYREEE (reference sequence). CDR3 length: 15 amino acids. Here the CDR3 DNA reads TGTGCCAGCAGCCTCGGCCGGGGTATGGGCTACGAGCAGTACTTC. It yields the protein CASSLGRGMGYEQYF.